Following are 16 T cell receptor beta chains from one sample sequenced in a study of cytomegalovirus exposure and HLA in healthy donors. Data came from immunoSEQ multiplex PCR; TCRdb stores just in-frame clones and leaves some out. Of about 190,000 clones detected, 84% appear once; the ten largest clones hold around 6.7%. Sequencing input: PBMCs. The receptor source for this set is a young man in good health and CMV-seropositive.

The chain uses TRBV4-1 and TRBJ2-7; 10 nucleotides align to TRBD2. CDR3 size: 18 residues. From germline, CDR1 is MGHRA and CDR2 YSYEKL. With V trimmed by 4 bases and J by 4 bases, 16 bases remained unmatched. The CDR3 bases are TGCGCCAGCAGCCCCGGGGTAGCGGGAGGTCAGGCTTGGTACGAGCAGTACTTC. Protein sequence: CASSPGVAGGQAWYEQYF.

The chain has TRBV5-1 and TRBJ2-3; 7 bases line up with TRBD1. There are 16 residues in the CDR3. V lost 0 bases to trimming and J lost 4 bases; unmatched junction nucleotides: 8. Per germline, CDR1 SGHRS and CDR2 YFSETQ. The CDR3 DNA reads as TGCGCCAGCAGCTTGGATGTGACAGGGATTTCAGATACGCAGTATTTT. This sequence encodes CASSLDVTGISDTQYF.

This clone has a single count. DNA of the CDR3: TGTGCCAGCAGGCCTGCCCAGGGGGACTATGGCTACACCTTC. As protein: CASRPAQGDYGYTF. This chain connects TRBV28 to TRBJ1-2, with TRBD1 identical over 7 bases. This CDR3 is 14 amino acids long. Germline values: CDR1 MDHEN, CDR2 SYDVKM. V lost 6 bases, J lost 3 bases, and 7 bases stayed unmatched.

In nucleotides, the CDR3 is TGTGCCAGCAGTTTAATGAGCGAACTAGCCAAAAACATTCAGTACTTC. Translation gives CASSLMSELAKNIQYF. The chain has TRBV28 and TRBJ2-4; unclear D gene. CDR1 and CDR2 from the germline V gene are MDHEN and SYDVKM. Trimming shortened V by 2 bases and J by 0 bases, and 11 bases separated the two germline ends. The CDR3 is 16 amino acids.

The CDR3 loop reads CASSDAPGTEQYF. The CDR3 DNA sequence: TGTGCCAGCAGTGATGCCCCCGGGACTGAGCAGTACTTC. This chain links TRBV6-1 with TRBJ2-7; maybe TRBD2 (6 bases). Trimming took off 3 bases at V and 7 bases at J, with 13 bases between the two ends. Looked up from germline, CDR1 is MNHNS and CDR2 is SASEGT. The CDR3 sequence is 13 residues long.

V and J are TRBV10-3 and TRBJ2-7; 11 bases are shared with TRBD1. Per the germline V gene, CDR1 is ENHRY and CDR2 is SYGVKD. This CDR3 comprises 14 residues. Losses at the gene ends were 6 bases for V and 2 bases for J; bases not matched to a gene: 3. The CDR3 loop is CAISTGQGAYEQYF. DNA for the CDR3: TGTGCCATCAGCACGGGACAGGGGGCCTACGAGCAGTACTTC.

This clone has just one count. The chain recombines TRBV9 with TRBJ2-1; tentative D call: TRBD2 (6 bases). This CDR3 spans 16 amino acids. CDR1 and CDR2 (germline): SGDLS, YYNGEE. Trimming cost V 4 bases and J 3 bases, with 17 bases left between them. CDR3 in DNA: TGTGCCAGCAGCCAACGGGAGCGGATTCTCTACAATGAGCAGTTCTTC. Translating it yields CASSQRERILYNEQFF.

This chain uses TRBV5-1 with TRBJ1-1, with D uncertain. Germline V lookup: CDR1 SGHRS, CDR2 YFSETQ. Trimming removed 1 base from V and 3 bases from J, with 4 bases in between. This CDR3 region has 12 residues. The CDR3 DNA sequence: TGCGCCAGCAGCTTGCCAGACACTGAAGCTTTCTTT. It is translated as CASSLPDTEAFF.

The gene calls are TRBV7-2 and TRBJ1-5, with TRBD1 identical over 11 bases. Germline V gene data show CDR1 as SGHTA and CDR2 as FQGNSA. There are 16 residues in the CDR3. V lost 1 base, J lost 6 bases, and 5 bases stayed unmatched. This chain's CDR3 is CASSLEGTGGSQPQHF. The CDR3 coding sequence is TGTGCCAGCAGCTTAGAAGGGACAGGGGGAAGTCAGCCCCAGCATTTT.

The V call is TRBV6-5, the J call TRBJ2-2; D unclear. The CDR3 sequence is 14 residues long. Germline CDR1 reads MNHEY; CDR2 reads SVGAGI. The ends were cut back, 7 bases at V and 0 bases at J, with 9 bases in the middle. CDR3 sequence (DNA): TGTGCCAGCACCCCGCGAGCGAACACCGGGGAGCTGTTTTTT. Amino acid sequence: CASTPRANTGELFF.

CDR3 sequence (DNA): TGTGCCAGCAGACTAACCGGGACTAGCGGTGAGCAGTACTTC. Amino acid sequence: CASRLTGTSGEQYF. The chain is built from TRBV11-3 and TRBJ2-7; TRBD2 matches at 11 bases. Germline assignment: CDR1 SGHNT and CDR2 YENEEA. V shed 6 bases and J 7 bases; nucleotides not matched to a gene: 8. The CDR3 extends over 14 amino acids.

The chain joins TRBV19 to TRBJ2-1; TRBD2 agrees at 15 bases. Germline CDR1 LNHDA, CDR2 SQIVND (reference sequence). Losses at the gene ends were 6 bases for V and 8 bases for J; bases not matched to a gene: 20. CDR3 length equals 20 residues. The CDR3 DNA reads as TGTGCCAGTAGGTTGGGCCCGGGACTAGCGGGAGGCCCGTGGTTCGATGAGCAGTTCTTC. Translating it yields CASRLGPGLAGGPWFDEQFF.

This clone was counted ten times or more. This rearrangement joins TRBV30 to TRBJ2-4; 14 nucleotides match TRBD2. With V trimmed by 8 bases and J by 0 bases, 3 bases remained unmatched. The length of the CDR3 is 15 residues. Per the germline V gene, CDR1 is GTSNPN and CDR2 is SVGIG (reference sequence). In DNA, the CDR3 is TGTGCCCACGGGACTAGCGGGAGAGCCAAAAACATTCAGTACTTC. Protein sequence: CAHGTSGRAKNIQYF. Based on the CDR3 plus reference TRBV30 and TRBJ2-4, the full variable domain is SQTIHQWPATLVQPVGSPLSLECTVEGTSNPNLYWYRQAAGRGLQLLFYSVGIGQISSEVPQNLSASRPQDRQFILSSKKLLLSDSGFYLCAHGTSGRAKNIQYFGAGTRLSVL.

Concerning this clone itself: Other DNA sequences within the sample encode an identical CDR3. This sequence joins TRBV30 and TRBJ2-7, with D unclear. The CDR3 sequence is 11 residues long. Per germline, CDR1 GTSNPN and CDR2 SVGIG (reference sequence). The V end lost 2 bases, the J end lost 1 base, and 3 bases lay between the germline ends. CDR3 nucleotide sequence: TGTGCCTGGAGTCGGTCCTACGAGCAGTACTTC. Its translation is CAWSRSYEQYF.

The CDR3 loop reads CASSIAGVYGYTF. The CDR3 nucleotides read TGTGCCAGTAGTATAGCAGGGGTCTACGGCTACACCTTC. The rearrangement uses TRBV19 and TRBJ1-2, with D possibly being TRBD1 (6 bases). Trimming shortened V by 1 base and J by 8 bases, and 11 bases separated the two germline ends. The CDR3 consists of 13 residues. The germline V gene has CDR1 LNHDA and CDR2 SQIVND (reference sequence).

DNA of the CDR3: TGTGCCAGCAGCTCTTACAGGGGGCAGGGCACTGAAGCTTTCTTT. It translates to CASSSYRGQGTEAFF. This chain links TRBV5-4 with TRBJ1-1; 9 nucleotides line up with TRBD1. Germline V gene lookup returns CDR1 SGHNT and CDR2 YYREEE (reference sequence). V shed 3 bases and J 4 bases; nucleotides not matched to a gene: 7. There are 15 residues in the CDR3.